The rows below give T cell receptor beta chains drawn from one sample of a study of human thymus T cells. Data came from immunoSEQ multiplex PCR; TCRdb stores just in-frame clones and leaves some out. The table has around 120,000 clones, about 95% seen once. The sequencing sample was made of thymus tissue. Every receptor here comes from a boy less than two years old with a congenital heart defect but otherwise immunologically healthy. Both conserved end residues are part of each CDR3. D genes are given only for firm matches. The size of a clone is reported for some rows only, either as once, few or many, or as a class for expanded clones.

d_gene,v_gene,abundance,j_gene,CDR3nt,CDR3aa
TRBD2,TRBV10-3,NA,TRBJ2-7,TGTGCCATCAGTGAGAGGGCTAGCGGGGGGGCTGAGGTCTACGAGCAGTACTTC,CAISERASGGAEVYEQYF
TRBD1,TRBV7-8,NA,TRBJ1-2,TGTGCCAGCAGCCCGTCCCAGCGACAGGGGGCGCCCCCGGGGAATGGCTACACCTTC,CASSPSQRQGAPPGNGYTF
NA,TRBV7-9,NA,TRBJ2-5,TGTGCCAGCAGCTTAGGGTACGAGACCCAGTACTTC,CASSLGYETQYF
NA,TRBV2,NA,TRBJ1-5,TGTGCCAGCAGGGGTCTTGGACAGTTTAAAGGCAATCAGCCCCAGCATTTT,CASRGLGQFKGNQPQHF
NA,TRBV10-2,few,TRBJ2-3,TGCGCCAGCAGTGAGTCGAGGCGGCCCAGGGCAGATACGCAGTATTTT,CASSESRRPRADTQYF
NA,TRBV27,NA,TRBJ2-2,TGTGCCAGCAGCCCGAATCCCGCCCAGGGTTGGAGGAACACCGGGGAGCTGTTTTTT,CASSPNPAQGWRNTGELFF
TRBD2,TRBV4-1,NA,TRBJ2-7,TGCGCCAGCAGCCAACTCCGGACTAGCGGGGGGCTTAGCCGCTACGAGCAGTACTTC,CASSQLRTSGGLSRYEQYF
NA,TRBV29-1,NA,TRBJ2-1,TGCAGCGTTGAAGACTCTAGTGGCAATGAGCAGTTCTTC,CSVEDSSGNEQFF
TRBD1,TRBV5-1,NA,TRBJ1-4,TGCGCCAGCAGCTTGAGACAGGGGGCTGAAAAACTGTTTTTT,CASSLRQGAEKLFF
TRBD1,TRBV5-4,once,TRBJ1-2,TGTGCCAGCAGTCTTCAGACAGGGGTTGGCTATGGCTACACCTTC,CASSLQTGVGYGYTF
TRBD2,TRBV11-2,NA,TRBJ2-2,TGTGCCAGCAGCCGACTAGCGGGGTACACCGGGGAGCTGTTTTTT,CASSRLAGYTGELFF
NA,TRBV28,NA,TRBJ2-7,TGTGCCAGCAGTTGGCGGATCTACGAGCAGTACTTC,CASSWRIYEQYF
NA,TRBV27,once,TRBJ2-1,TGTGCCAGCAGTTTATCACAGGGCCAAAGGATCAATGAGCAGTTCTTC,CASSLSQGQRINEQFF
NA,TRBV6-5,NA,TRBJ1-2,TGTGCCAGCAAACGGGACCGCCCTAACTATGGCTACACCTTC,CASKRDRPNYGYTF
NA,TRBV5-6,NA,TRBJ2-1,TGTGCCAGCAGCTTAGCCCATGAGCAGTTCTTC,CASSLAHEQFF
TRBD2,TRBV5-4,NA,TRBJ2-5,TGTGCCAGCAGCTTGACTAGCGGGGCCGGGGGAGAGACCCAGTACTTC,CASSLTSGAGGETQYF
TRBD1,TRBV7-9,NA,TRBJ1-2,TGTGCCAGCAGCTCAGGGGGCGGCTACACCTTC,CASSSGGGYTF
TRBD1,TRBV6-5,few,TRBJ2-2,TGTGCCAGCACTTACAAGCGGGACAGGGATACCGGGGAGCTGTTTTTT,CASTYKRDRDTGELFF
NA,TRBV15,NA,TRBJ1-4,TGTGCCACCAGCGAGGTGTGGAATGAAAAACTGTTTTTT,CATSEVWNEKLFF
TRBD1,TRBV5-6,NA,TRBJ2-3,TGTGCCAGCAGCTTGGCGATAGGGACAGTGACTAGCACAGATACGCAGTATTTT,CASSLAIGTVTSTDTQYF
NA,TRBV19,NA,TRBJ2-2,TGTGCCAGTAGTATGAGCGGGGAGCTGTTTTTT,CASSMSGELFF
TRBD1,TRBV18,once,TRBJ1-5,TGTGCCAGCTCAACCGGGACAGGGTTCAATCAGCCCCAGCATTTT,CASSTGTGFNQPQHF
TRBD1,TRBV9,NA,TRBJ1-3,TGTGCCAGCAGCGTAGACAGGGGCTCTGGAAACACCATATATTTT,CASSVDRGSGNTIYF
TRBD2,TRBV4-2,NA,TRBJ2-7,TGTGCCAGCAGCCACACGACTAGCGGGGGGGCCTACGAGCAGTACTTC,CASSHTTSGGAYEQYF
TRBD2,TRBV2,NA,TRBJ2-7,TGTGCCAGCAGTGAGTCGACTAGCGGGGCCCCCTACGAGCAGTACTTC,CASSESTSGAPYEQYF
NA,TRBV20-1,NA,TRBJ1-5,TGCAGTGCCGCGACCGGGGAGCCCCAGCATTTT,CSAATGEPQHF
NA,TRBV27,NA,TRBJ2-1,TGTGCCAGCAACACAACCCTACAGGGAGGCAATGAGCAGTTCTTC,CASNTTLQGGNEQFF
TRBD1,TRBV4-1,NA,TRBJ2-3,TGCGCCAGCAGCCTGACAGGGGGCACAGATACGCAGTATTTT,CASSLTGGTDTQYF
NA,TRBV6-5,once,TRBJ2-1,TGTGCCAGCAGTTATCGGTCGGCGGGGCCTCACAATGAGCAGTTCTTC,CASSYRSAGPHNEQFF
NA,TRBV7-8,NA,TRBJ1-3,TGTGCCAGCAGCTTAGGCCCGGGGAACACCATATATTTT,CASSLGPGNTIYF
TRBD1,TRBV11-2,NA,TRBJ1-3,TGTGCCAGCAGCTTGCACCGGGACAGGCGGCTACGGGGAAACACCATATATTTT,CASSLHRDRRLRGNTIYF
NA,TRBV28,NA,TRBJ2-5,TGTGCCAGCAGTCCCTCCGACCGCCGGGAGACCCAGTACTTC,CASSPSDRRETQYF
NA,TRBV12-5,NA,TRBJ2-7,TGTGCTAGTGGTCGCGCCTCTAAGAGCTCCTACGAGCAGTACTTC,CASGRASKSSYEQYF
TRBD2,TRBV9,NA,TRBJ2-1,TGTGCCAGCAGCGGAACACCCCCTAATCTAGCGGCCGCATACAATGAGCAGTTCTTC,CASSGTPPNLAAAYNEQFF
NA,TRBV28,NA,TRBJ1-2,TGTGCCAGCAGTTCGACCAAGGACAGCCCTAACTATGGCTACACCTTC,CASSSTKDSPNYGYTF
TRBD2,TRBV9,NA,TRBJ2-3,TGTGCCAGCAGCCTCCAGGATCTAGCGGGGGGGCTAGATACGCAGTATTTT,CASSLQDLAGGLDTQYF
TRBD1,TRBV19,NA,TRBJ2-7,TGTGTTACCCGGGACAGGACCGACGAGCAGTACTTC,CVTRDRTDEQYF
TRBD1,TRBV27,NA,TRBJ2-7,TGTGCCAGCAGACCGGACAGGACACCCGGTTACGAGCAGTACTTC,CASRPDRTPGYEQYF
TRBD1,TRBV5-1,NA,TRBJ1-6,TGCGCCAGCAGCTTAATTTGGACAGGTACCAATTCACCCCTCCACTTT,CASSLIWTGTNSPLHF
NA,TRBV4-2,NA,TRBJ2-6,TGTGCCAGCAGCCAAGATATGGAGAGCTCTGGGGCCAACGTCCTGACTTTC,CASSQDMESSGANVLTF
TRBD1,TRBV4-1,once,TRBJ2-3,TGCGCCAGCAGCCAAGATTGGACCCAGTCCGGGACAGGCAGCACAGATACGCAGTATTTT,CASSQDWTQSGTGSTDTQYF
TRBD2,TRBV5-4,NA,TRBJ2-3,TGTGCCAGCAGCGTAAAACCGGGACTAGCGGGGGGCCTATATACGCAGTATTTT,CASSVKPGLAGGLYTQYF
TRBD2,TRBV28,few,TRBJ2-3,TGTGCCAGTTCCAGCGGTAGCGGGGGAGTATCTAGCACAGATACGCAGTATTTT,CASSSGSGGVSSTDTQYF
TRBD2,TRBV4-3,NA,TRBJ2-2,TGCGCCAGCAGCCAAGCGGGACTAGCGGGGCTCCCGAAGAACACCGGGGAGCTGTTTTTT,CASSQAGLAGLPKNTGELFF
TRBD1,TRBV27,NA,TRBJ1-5,TGTGCCAGCAGCACACAGGGGTCTCATCAGCCCCAGCATTTT,CASSTQGSHQPQHF